These T cell receptor beta chains were read from a single sample in a study of CD8 T cells in ankylosing spondylitis. Via MiXCR, TCRdb re-called the 5' RACE reads, giving one row per CDR3 protein. The sample records 100,000 to 150,000 distinct CDR3 sequences, around 9.7% being singletons. Sequencing used blood, either unsorted or a sorted T cell fraction (not recorded which). All receptors come from a male donor with ankylosing spondylitis or in good health (not recorded which). CDR3s include the opening cysteine and the closing phenylalanine or tryptophan.

v_gene,j_gene,CDR3aa
TRBV20-1,TRBJ2-3,CSARDLGIQDTQYF
TRBV7-3,TRBJ1-2,CASSLGPGLYGYTF
TRBV7-8,TRBJ1-5,CASSHHGGDRPQHF
TRBV20-1,TRBJ1-2,CSAEWTENYGYTF
TRBV4-1,TRBJ2-7,CASSQEGFSGSYEQYF
TRBV27,TRBJ2-1,CASTHRGAWPYNEQFF
TRBV4-2,TRBJ2-1,CASSQTSGIYNEQFF
TRBV15,TRBJ2-3,CATSDIAGFTDTQYF
TRBV7-8,TRBJ2-5,CASSPIGPGQETQYF
TRBV4-3,TRBJ2-2,CASSQDLGGRFGGELFF
TRBV10-3,TRBJ1-5,CAITAGENQPQHF
TRBV4-2,TRBJ2-1,CASSQGKPSGSSYNEQFF
TRBV29-1,TRBJ2-2,CSVLNTGELFF
TRBV20-1,TRBJ2-5,CSARDYRLAGGQETQYF
TRBV12-3/TRBV12-4,TRBJ2-3,CASSGLAGVTDTQYF
TRBV7-9,TRBJ2-7,CASSPKASSYEQYF
TRBV7-6,TRBJ2-2,CASSDTSGSTGELFF
TRBV11-2,TRBJ2-5,CASSFREGWETQYF
TRBV5-5,TRBJ2-5,CASSSRQGQETQYF
TRBV6-5,TRBJ2-1,CASSFWGQQHNEQFF
TRBV12-3/TRBV12-4,TRBJ2-2,CASSAGRTNTGELFF
TRBV6-6,TRBJ1-1,CASSLQGTEAFF
TRBV28,TRBJ2-1,CASTVGLAGGLEQFF
TRBV5-5,TRBJ1-5,CASSFGTEQPQHF
TRBV7-2,TRBJ1-5,CASALTPNQPQHF
TRBV12-3/TRBV12-4,TRBJ2-3,CASSLHTDTQYF
TRBV7-2,TRBJ2-7,CASSLESGGPEQYF
TRBV20-1,TRBJ2-1,CSAEGANYNEQFF
TRBV5-1,TRBJ2-1,CASSPRTSGFYNEQFF
TRBV20-1,TRBJ1-5,CSARRGRAHNQPQHF
TRBV7-2,TRBJ2-7,CASSTPGLTYEQYF
TRBV3-1,TRBJ2-1,CASSFSADSSYNEQFF
TRBV21-1,TRBJ2-7,CASKMGGGLAGPGNEQYF
TRBV7-6,TRBJ2-7,CASSLGTGANYEQYF
TRBV30,TRBJ2-3,CAYSRGPAGDTQYF
TRBV20-1,TRBJ1-2,CSARDRSGFGYTF
TRBV4-3,TRBJ2-4,CASSQVRGYIQYF
TRBV20-1,TRBJ1-4,CSARGDSTNEKLFF